These 10 T cell receptor beta chains share one sample of origin, sequenced in a study of T cell clusters in autoimmune cytopenias. TRB was amplified by touch-down multiplex PCR, primer pools A and B combined. Following a re-call of the multiplex PCR reads, TCRdb has one entry per CDR3 protein and lacks DNA. In all, the sample yields thousands of distinct CDR3 sequences. Tens of thousands of genome equivalents of blood DNA were amplified for TRB. The data also belong to a second study, concerning T cell repertoires in aging, cancer and after chemotherapy.

Source material: peripheral blood. The receptor source for this set is a human donor in good health.

This clonotype is medium-sized by frequency. The genes are TRBV18 and TRBJ1-1; the TCRdb call, TRBD1, lacks DNA for checking. Germline-derived CDR1 and CDR2 are KGHSH and LQKENI. This CDR3 spans 14 amino acids. The CDR3 here is CASSPSGQGGLAFF.

The V call is TRBV14, the J call TRBJ1-4. Germline CDR1 SGHDN, CDR2 FVKESK. This CDR3 is 14 amino acids long. The CDR3 loop is CASSQISSNEKLFF.

This chain joins TRBV18 and TRBJ1-6; TCRdb proposes TRBD1, but this gene call is untestable without DNA. The CDR3 totals 16 residues. The V gene's germline CDR1 is KGHSH and CDR2 LQKENI. The CDR3 loop reads CASSPNGQGVQSPLHF.

Its frequency marks this clonotype as medium-sized. V gene TRBV19 combines with J gene TRBJ1-6; TCRdb names TRBD1, which stays unverified in the absence of DNA. The CDR3 sequence is 17 residues long. CDR1 is LNHDA, CDR2 SQIVND, per germline (reference sequence). The CDR3 is CASNYGNLRGYNSPLHF.

This clonotype is deemed medium-sized (0.01 to 0.1%) by its frequency. CDR3 region: CASSSAQGGYNSPLHF. This sequence joins TRBV12-3 or TRBV12-4 and TRBJ1-6; TCRdb calls TRBD1, which cannot be checked without DNA. This CDR3 has 16 amino acids.

This clonotype is called medium-sized based on its frequency. V usage is TRBV7-2 and J usage is TRBJ2-3; no DNA is available, so the TRBD2 call from TCRdb remains unchecked. The germline gives CDR1 SGHTA, CDR2 FQGNSA. The CDR3 spans 16 residues. CDR3 protein: CASSLLAGGPPDTQYF. The complete variable domain, with remaining parts taken from reference TRBV7-2 and TRBJ2-3, reads GAGVSQSPSNKVTEKGKDVELRCDPISGHTALYWYRQSLGQGLEFLIYFQGNSAPDKSGLPSDRFSAERTGGSVSTLTIQRTQQEDSAVYLCASSLLAGGPPDTQYFGPGTRLTVL.

By frequency, this clonotype is medium-sized. The chain couples TRBV12-3 or TRBV12-4 to TRBJ2-3. This CDR3 comprises 11 residues. Here the CDR3 reads CASSKRDTQYF.

The rearrangement uses TRBV20-1 and TRBJ2-5; TCRdb indicates TRBD2, and absent DNA this call remains unverified. The CDR3 covers 13 residues. CDR1 and CDR2 (germline): DFQATT, SNEGSKA (reference sequence). CDR3 in amino acids: CSDRGPPQETQYF.

This clonotype is deemed medium-sized by its frequency. This rearrangement joins TRBV7-9 to TRBJ2-5; as DNA is missing, the TRBD1 call by TCRdb cannot be tested. The CDR3 is 16 amino acids. Germline CDR1 SEHNR, CDR2 FQNEAQ (reference sequence). The CDR3 sequence is CASSHRPTGGLETQYF. The entire variable domain, with the rest obtained from reference TRBV7-9 and TRBJ2-5, is as follows: DTGVSQNPRHKITKRGQNVTFRCDPISEHNRLYWYRQTLGQGPEFLTYFQNEAQLEKSRLLSDRFSAERPKGSFSTLEIQRTEQGDSAMYLCASSHRPTGGLETQYFGPGTRLLVL.

This clonotype counts as medium-sized by frequency. The chain employs TRBV6-5 and TRBJ1-4; checking the TCRdb D call of TRBD1 is not possible without DNA. The CDR3 spans 15 residues. Germline CDR1 reads MNHEY; CDR2 reads SVGAGI. CDR3 sequence: CASSSSDRFNEKLFF.